This paragraph covers one T cell receptor (beta chain) sequence. The sample originates from a study of CXCR3-negative and CXCR3-positive naive CD8 T cells. It was by 5' RACE with UMI labels that the TRB cDNA libraries were prepared. TCRdb reanalyzed the 5' RACE reads, giving one entry per CDR3 protein sequence and no DNA. The ten most abundant clones cover less than 0.55% of a sample with 150,000 or so distinct CDR3 sequences. The sample taken for sequencing was naive CXCR3- CD8+ T cells from blood. Subset in this sample: CD45RO-CCR7+CD27+CD95- naive CD8+ T cells lacking CXCR3 (TNR3-). The TCR was taken from a human donor in good health. Some clones in this sample may be carry-over from other donors' samples.

CDR3 sequence reads: CAIQDRGRETQYF. This sequence joins TRBV6-5 and TRBJ2-5; TCRdb selects TRBD1, and the lack of DNA leaves this call unchecked. CDR1 and CDR2 (germline): MNHEY, SVGAGI. CDR3 length: 13 amino acids.